This T cell receptor beta chain was sequenced in a study of T cell changes during pregnancy in multiple sclerosis. Sequencing was performed with immunoSEQ multiplex PCR; in TCRdb, only in-frame clones are kept and a portion is missing. The sample carries about 73,000 clones, almost 95% recorded once. CDR3 length: 13 residues. Germline V gene sequence: CDR1 MDHEN, CDR2 SYDVKM. Trimming took 3 bases from V and 3 from J, leaving 8 bases between them. The TCR comes from a female donor in good health, enrolled as a control in a pregnancy study. The chain joins TRBV28 to TRBJ2-5; D is possibly TRBD1 (6 bases). The source material was peripheral blood, sampled in the third trimester of pregnancy. The CDR3 DNA reads TGTGCCAGCAGTTTCACAGGGAAAGAGACCCAGTACTTC. It is translated as CASSFTGKETQYF.